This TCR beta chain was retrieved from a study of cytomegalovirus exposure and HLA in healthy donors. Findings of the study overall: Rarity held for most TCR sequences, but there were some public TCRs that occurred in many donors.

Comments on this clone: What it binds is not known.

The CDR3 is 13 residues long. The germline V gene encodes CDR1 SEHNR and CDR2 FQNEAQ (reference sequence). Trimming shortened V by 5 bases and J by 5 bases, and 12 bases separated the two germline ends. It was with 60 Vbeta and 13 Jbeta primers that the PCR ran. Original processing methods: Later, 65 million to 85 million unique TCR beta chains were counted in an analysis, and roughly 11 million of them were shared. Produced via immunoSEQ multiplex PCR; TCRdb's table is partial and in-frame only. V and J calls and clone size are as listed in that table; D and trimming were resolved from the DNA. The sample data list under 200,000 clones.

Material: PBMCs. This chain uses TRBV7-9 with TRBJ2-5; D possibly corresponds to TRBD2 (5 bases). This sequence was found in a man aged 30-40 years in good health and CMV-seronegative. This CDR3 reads CASSPYIAETQYF. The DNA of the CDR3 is TGTGCCAGCAGCCCCTACATAGCGGAGACCCAGTACTTC.